Listed here is a single T cell receptor (beta chain). Profiling relied on immunoSEQ multiplex PCR, and the TCRdb table lists in-frame clones only, not all of them. The data hold approximately 180,000 clones, with over 75% observed a single time. The data belong to a study of blood T cell repertoires in COVID-19. On the study more broadly: Spain, Italy and the United States supplied samples that represented acute and convalescent COVID-19. T cells, B-cell-depleted T cells, or PBMCs provided the cDNA or gDNA that served as material.

J lost 7 bases, V lost 5 bases, and 9 bases had no gene match. CDR3 length: 16 residues. CDR1 is LNHDA and CDR2 is SQIVND in the germline V gene (reference sequence). The rearrangement joins TRBV19 to TRBJ1-5, with 12 bases that match TRBD1. This TCR was sampled from a human donor with active or convalescent COVID-19. The donor label of this sample is uncertain. The specimen sequenced was peripheral blood. The CDR3 sequence is CASSSPGQGAGQPQHF. The CDR3 region has the DNA TGTGCCAGTAGTTCCCCGGGACAGGGGGCAGGACAGCCCCAGCATTTT.